This TCR beta chain was retrieved from a study of blood T cell repertoires in COVID-19. Study-wide background: Material from acute and convalescent COVID-19 was sourced from the United States, Italy and Spain. PBMCs, B-cell-depleted T cells, or T cells provided the cDNA or gDNA that made up the material.

Cohort allocation depended upon clinical history that participants reported. Per the study methods: Estimation of nucleated cell counts relied on the amplification of reference gene primers. Assay used: immunoSEQ multiplex PCR; TCRdb lists only in-frame clones, some missing. V and J calls and clone size are given by that table; D and trimming were obtained from the DNA. The profile covers almost 400,000 clones, with 70% to 90% appearing a single time and around 0.95% taken by the ten largest. V shed 6 bases and J 7 bases; nucleotides not matched to a gene: 8. Germline CDR1 reads KGHSH; CDR2 reads LQKENI. The CDR3 length is 14 residues.

V and J are TRBV18 and TRBJ1-4; 7 bases agree with TRBD1. This TCR was sampled from a woman in her 30s with acute COVID-19. The sample comprised PBMCs or T cells enriched from blood (not recorded which). The CDR3 nucleotides read TGTGCCAGCTCCCCGGGCCCAGGGGGTGAAAAACTGTTTTTT. Its translation is CASSPGPGGEKLFF.